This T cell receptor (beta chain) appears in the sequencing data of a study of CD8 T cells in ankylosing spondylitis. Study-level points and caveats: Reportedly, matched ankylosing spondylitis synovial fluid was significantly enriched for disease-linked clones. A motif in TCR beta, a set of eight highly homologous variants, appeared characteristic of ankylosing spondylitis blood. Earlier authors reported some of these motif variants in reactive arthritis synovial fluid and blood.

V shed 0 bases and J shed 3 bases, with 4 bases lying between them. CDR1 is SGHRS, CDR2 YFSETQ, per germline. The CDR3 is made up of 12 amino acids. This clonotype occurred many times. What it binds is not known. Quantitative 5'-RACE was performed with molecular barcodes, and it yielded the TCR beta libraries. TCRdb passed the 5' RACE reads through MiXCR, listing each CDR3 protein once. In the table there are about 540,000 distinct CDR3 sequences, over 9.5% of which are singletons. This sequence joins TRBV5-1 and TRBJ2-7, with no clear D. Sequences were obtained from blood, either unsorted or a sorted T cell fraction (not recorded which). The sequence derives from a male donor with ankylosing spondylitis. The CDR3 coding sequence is TGCGCCAGCAGCTTGGGGGACTACGAGCAGTACTTC. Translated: CASSLGDYEQYF. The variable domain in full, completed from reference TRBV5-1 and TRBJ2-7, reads KAGVTQTPRYLIKTRGQQVTLSCSPISGHRSVSWYQQTPGQGLQFLFEYFSETQRNKGNFPGRFSGRQFSNSRSEMNVSTLELGDSALYLCASSLGDYEQYFGPGTRLTVT.